This TCR beta chain came from a study of blood T cell repertoires in COVID-19. Study summary: From T cells, B-cell-depleted T cells, or PBMCs came the material, which was cDNA or gDNA.

V was shortened by 0 bases and J by 0 bases, with 4 bases between the two germline ends. This CDR3 is 15 amino acids long. Germline V gene data show CDR1 as KGHDR and CDR2 as SFDVKD. Under the authors' procedure: How many nucleated cells were present was estimated from reference gene primer amplification. Clones were read by immunoSEQ multiplex PCR, and TCRdb kept only the in-frame ones, dropping some. The V and J calls and clone size come from that table; D and trimming were worked out from the DNA. The sample records about 9,000 clones, around 86% being singletons. This chain joins TRBV24-1 and TRBJ2-2; no clear D. Sample: peripheral blood. The sequence came from a human donor in a cohort sampled during active COVID-19. CDR3 sequence (DNA): TGTGCCACCAGTGATTTGGGGCCGAACACCGGGGAGCTGTTTTTT. Its protein is CATSDLGPNTGELFF.